What follows are 6 T cell receptor beta chains derived from one specimen sequenced in a study of T-cell reconstitution after alpha-beta-depleted transplantation in children. Using unique molecular identifiers, the investigators prepared the TCRbeta library. TCRdb redid the calling of the PCR reads with MiXCR, one entry per CDR3 protein. This table has hundreds of thousands of distinct CDR3 sequences, 10% to 15% appearing once. The sample here was PBMCs, mostly from graft donor cells, taken 360 days after TCRalphabeta/CD19-depleted stem cell transplant. The source is a male patient between 10 and 17 years old who had a stem cell transplant for acute myeloid leukemia, so the T cells may come from the graft donor.

This rearrangement joins TRBV12-3 or TRBV12-4 to TRBJ2-5; 8 bases fit TRBD2. V trimming: 6 bases; J trimming: 4 bases; junction bases outside the gene matches: 4. CDR3 length: 13 amino acids. The CDR3 region has the DNA TGTGCCAGCAGGGAGCTAGCGGGAGAGACCCAGTACTTC. The encoded protein is CASRELAGETQYF.

This clonotype was recorded a few times. The V gene is TRBV29-1, the J gene TRBJ2-1; TRBD2 matches at 13 bases. This CDR3 spans 15 amino acids. V lost 5 bases and J lost 4; bases outside the gene matches: 5. CDR1 SQVTM and CDR2 ANQGSEA come from the germline V gene. The CDR3 reads CSVLGTSGKYNEQFF. CDR3 DNA sequence: TGCAGCGTTCTCGGGACTAGCGGGAAGTACAATGAGCAGTTCTTC.

This clonotype was seen more than once but under ten times. V and J are TRBV11-2 and TRBJ2-7, with 12 bases lining up with TRBD2. The CDR3 contains 18 residues. Trimming at V came to 4 bases and at J to 2 bases, leaving 12 bases not matched to a gene. Germline V gives CDR1 SGHAT, CDR2 FQNNGV. CDR3 bases: TGTGCCAGCAGCTCTAGACTAGCGGGAGAAACTGGCCCCTACGAGCAGTACTTC. It translates to CASSSRLAGETGPYEQYF.

V gene TRBV5-1 combines with J gene TRBJ2-7; 7 bases match TRBD1. This CDR3 has 17 amino acids. Germline-derived CDR1 and CDR2 are SGHRS and YFSETQ. V lost 3 bases to trimming and J lost 6 bases; unmatched junction nucleotides: 18. The CDR3: CASSSFAAEGARSEQYF. The CDR3 DNA reads TGCGCCAGCAGCTCGTTCGCCGCTGAGGGGGCCCGAAGCGAGCAGTACTTC. The complete variable domain, with remaining parts taken from reference TRBV5-1 and TRBJ2-7, reads KAGVTQTPRYLIKTRGQQVTLSCSPISGHRSVSWYQQTPGQGLQFLFEYFSETQRNKGNFPGRFSGRQFSNSRSEMNVSTLELGDSALYLCASSSFAAEGARSEQYFGPGTRLTVT.

This clonotype was counted between two and nine times. The CDR3 here is CASSQDPPGLDAGELFF. CDR3 bases: TGCGCCAGCAGCCAAGACCCTCCGGGACTAGATGCCGGGGAGCTGTTTTTT. This sequence joins TRBV4-3 and TRBJ2-2, with 8 bases that match TRBD2. Germline V gene sequence: CDR1 LGHNA, CDR2 YSLEER. J was trimmed by 6 bases and V by 0 bases; bases with no gene match: 9. There are 17 residues in the CDR3.

This clonotype was seen more than once but under ten times. The DNA for the CDR3 is TGTGCCAGCAGGCTGACAGACACCGGGGAGCTGTTTTTT. Protein: CASRLTDTGELFF. This chain joins TRBV2 and TRBJ2-2, with D maybe TRBD1 (5 bases). Germline assignment: CDR1 SNHLY and CDR2 FYNNEI. The CDR3 totals 13 residues. Trimming left V 6 bases short and J 3 bases short, with 8 bases between.